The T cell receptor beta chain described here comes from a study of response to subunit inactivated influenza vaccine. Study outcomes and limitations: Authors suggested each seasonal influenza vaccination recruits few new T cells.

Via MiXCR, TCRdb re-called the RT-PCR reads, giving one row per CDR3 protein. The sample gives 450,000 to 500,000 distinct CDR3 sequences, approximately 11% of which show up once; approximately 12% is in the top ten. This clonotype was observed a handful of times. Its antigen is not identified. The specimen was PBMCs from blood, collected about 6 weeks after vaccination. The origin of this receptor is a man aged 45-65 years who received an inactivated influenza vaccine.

The CDR3 sequence: CSALLSGRAYGYEQYF. The CDR3 DNA sequence: TGCAGTGCTCTCCTTAGCGGGAGGGCCTACGGCTACGAGCAGTACTTC. V gene TRBV20-1 combines with J gene TRBJ2-7, with 11 bases fitting TRBD2. Per germline, CDR1 DFQATT and CDR2 SNEGSKA (reference sequence). Trimming at V came to 5 bases and at J to 3 bases, leaving 12 bases not matched to a gene. The CDR3 sequence is 16 residues long.